Below are 32 T cell receptor beta chains sequenced from a single sample in a study of cytomegalovirus exposure and HLA in healthy donors. 60 Vbeta and 13 Jbeta primers were used in PCR. The table came from immunoSEQ multiplex PCR; TCRdb's copy has only in-frame clones and leaves some out. Of around 140,000 clones detected, roughly 85% appear once; the ten largest clones hold about 1.5%. Material for sequencing was PBMCs. The receptors originated from a man aged 35 to 55 in good health and CMV-seronegative.

CDR3 region: CASSQSWRGQNTEAFF. DNA for the CDR3: TGCGCCAGCAGCCAATCCTGGCGGGGCCAGAACACTGAAGCTTTCTTT. V usage is TRBV4-3 and J usage is TRBJ1-1; D is perhaps TRBD1 (5 bases). The V end lost 2 bases, the J end lost 1 base, and 14 bases lay between the germline ends. Germline CDR1 LGHNA, CDR2 YSLEER. This CDR3 has 16 amino acids.

The V and J genes are TRBV5-1 and TRBJ2-7, with 11 bases fitting TRBD1. The CDR3 is made up of 14 amino acids. CDR1 and CDR2 from the germline V gene are SGHRS and YFSETQ. V lost 4 bases and J lost 0; bases outside the gene matches: 0. This chain's CDR3 is CASSGTGGSYEQYF. The CDR3 DNA is TGCGCCAGCAGCGGGACAGGGGGCTCCTACGAGCAGTACTTC.

This chain uses TRBV9 with TRBJ2-1; D remains unclear. The CDR3 totals 12 residues. Deletions cut 2 bases from V and 10 bases from J, with 10 bases between. From germline, CDR1 is SGDLS and CDR2 YYNGEE. The CDR3 here is CASSVGLREQFF. CDR3 DNA: TGTGCCAGCAGCGTCGGGTTGCGGGAGCAGTTCTTC.

Concerning this clone: One junction end disagrees with the germline gene, perhaps due to a read error. This rearrangement joins TRBV7-7 to TRBJ2-3; 8 nucleotides match TRBD2. CDR1 and CDR2 (germline): SSHAT, FNYEAQ (reference sequence). This CDR3 is 16 amino acids long. The CDR3 sequence is CASSLREAGASDTQYF. In nucleotides, the CDR3 is TGTGCTAGCAGCTTGAGGGAAGCGGGAGCGTCAGATACGCAGTATTTT. The whole variable domain, remainder taken from reference TRBV7-7 and TRBJ2-3, is GAGVSQSPRYKVTKRGQDVTLRCDPISSHATLYWYQQALGQGPEFLTYFNYEAQPDKSGLPSDRFSAERPEGSISTLTIQRTEQRDSAMYRCASSLREAGASDTQYFGPGTRLTVL.

The genes are TRBV9 and TRBJ1-4; D is unclear. The CDR3 totals 15 residues. Between the trimmed V and J ends, which lost 4 bases and 0 bases, there was a span of 10 bases. Germline assignment: CDR1 SGDLS and CDR2 YYNGEE. The CDR3: CASSPSGSTNEKLFF. As DNA, the CDR3 is TGTGCCAGCAGCCCATCAGGATCAACTAATGAAAAACTGTTTTTT.

V usage is TRBV6-1 and J usage is TRBJ2-2; maybe TRBD1 (5 bases). V lost 4 bases to trimming and J lost 1 base, with 13 bases between them. The CDR3 is 16 residues long. Germline-derived CDR1 and CDR2 are MNHNS and SASEGT. The CDR3: CASSVFGRENTGELFF. CDR3 sequence (DNA): TGTGCCAGCAGTGTTTTTGGCAGGGAGAACACCGGGGAGCTGTTTTTT.

This clone has a single count. V usage is TRBV5-1 and J usage is TRBJ1-2, with a possible D match to TRBD1 (6 bases). Per the germline V gene, CDR1 is SGHRS and CDR2 is YFSETQ. V lost 1 base to trimming and J lost 6 bases, with 19 bases between them. There are 16 residues in the CDR3. CDR3 sequence reads: CASSLSDSPGQDGYTF. Written as DNA, the CDR3 is TGCGCCAGCAGCTTGTCGGACAGTCCGGGTCAGGATGGCTACACCTTC. Variable domain in full (rest from reference TRBV5-1 and TRBJ1-2): KAGVTQTPRYLIKTRGQQVTLSCSPISGHRSVSWYQQTPGQGLQFLFEYFSETQRNKGNFPGRFSGRQFSNSRSEMNVSTLELGDSALYLCASSLSDSPGQDGYTFGSGTRLTVV.

The DNA of the CDR3 is TGTGCCAGCAGCTTAGCGGCTAGCGGGGGGACTTACAATGAGCAGTTCTTC. Encoded protein: CASSLAASGGTYNEQFF. V usage is TRBV7-6 and J usage is TRBJ2-1; 11 bases map to TRBD2. Germline CDR1 SGHVS, CDR2 FNYEAQ. The CDR3 covers 17 residues. V lost 0 bases to trimming and J lost 4 bases; unmatched junction nucleotides: 5.

This clone was counted between two and nine times. The rearrangement links TRBV27 to TRBJ2-4; D call uncertain. V was trimmed by 2 bases and J by 0 bases, leaving 8 bases between them. The CDR3 runs to 15 residues. Per the germline V gene, CDR1 is MNHEY and CDR2 is SMNVEV (reference sequence). The CDR3 DNA follows: TGTGCCAGCAGTTTAGATGGGCTAGCCAAAAACATTCAGTACTTC. Translating gives CASSLDGLAKNIQYF.

The gene calls are TRBV29-1 and TRBJ1-1; a possible D gene is TRBD1 (5 bases). The V gene lost 5 bases and the J gene lost 3 bases, with 10 bases spanning the gap. Germline V gives CDR1 SQVTM, CDR2 ANQGSEA. The CDR3 runs to 12 residues. The CDR3 DNA reads TGCAGCGTTCGTGGGGGGGACACTGAAGCTTTCTTT. Its protein product is CSVRGGDTEAFF. The whole variable domain, filled in from reference TRBV29-1 and TRBJ1-1, reads SAVISQKPSRDICQRGTSLTIQCQVDSQVTMMFWYRQQPGQSLTLIATANQGSEATYESGFVIDKFPISRPNLTFSTLTVSNMSPEDSSIYLCSVRGGDTEAFFGQGTRLTVV.

V gene TRBV27 combines with J gene TRBJ1-6; 8 bases agree with TRBD1. Germline V gene lookup returns CDR1 MNHEY and CDR2 SMNVEV (reference sequence). The CDR3 is 18 amino acids. The V gene end was trimmed by 0 bases and the J gene end by 4 bases; junction bases not matched to a gene: 8. CDR3 DNA: TGTGCCAGCAGTTTATCGCTCGGGACAGGCTTTTATAATTCACCCCTCCACTTT. Amino acids: CASSLSLGTGFYNSPLHF.

This chain uses TRBV7-2 with TRBJ2-1; no reliable D call. Trimming took 5 bases from V and 4 from J, leaving 6 bases between them. Germline lookup yields CDR1 SGHTA and CDR2 FQGNSA. The CDR3 contains 12 residues. CDR3 sequence (DNA): TGTGCCAGCAGCGAGGCTTACAATGAGCAGTTCTTC. It codes for CASSEAYNEQFF. Together with reference TRBV7-2 and TRBJ2-1, the CDR3 gives the full variable domain: GAGVSQSPSNKVTEKGKDVELRCDPISGHTALYWYRQSLGQGLEFLIYFQGNSAPDKSGLPSDRFSAERTGGSVSTLTIQRTQQEDSAVYLCASSEAYNEQFFGPGTRLTVL.

This chain uses TRBV7-9 with TRBJ1-2, with 7 bases aligning to TRBD1. The CDR3 sequence is 16 residues long. J lost 1 base, V lost 1 base, and 6 bases had no gene match. Per the germline V gene, CDR1 is SEHNR and CDR2 is FQNEAQ (reference sequence). The CDR3 sequence: CASSLVTGRFNYGYTF. The CDR3 DNA follows: TGTGCCAGCAGCTTAGTGACAGGGCGCTTTAACTATGGCTACACCTTC.

The chain is built from TRBV2 and TRBJ2-5; unclear D gene. V was shortened by 4 bases and J by 2 bases, with 11 bases between the two germline ends. The germline CDR1 and CDR2 sequences are SNHLY and FYNNEI. This CDR3 region has 14 residues. CDR3 nucleotides: TGTGCCAGCAGTGGGGCAGATGGTCAAGAGACCCAGTACTTC. It encodes CASSGADGQETQYF.

The chain uses TRBV9 and TRBJ1-3; tentatively, D is TRBD1 (5 bases). The CDR3 is made up of 15 amino acids. CDR1 is SGDLS, CDR2 YYNGEE, per germline. Trimming cost V 4 bases and J 0 bases, with 11 bases left between them. The CDR3: CASSTDRTSGNTIYF. CDR3 bases: TGTGCCAGCAGCACTGACAGAACCTCTGGAAACACCATATATTTT.

This chain joins TRBV5-4 and TRBJ2-4, with D hard to call. The V gene's germline CDR1 is SGHNT and CDR2 YYREEE (reference sequence). The CDR3 has 15 amino acids. With 4 bases removed from V and 2 bases from J, the gap between germline ends came to 13 bases. CDR3 sequence: CASSPADGSKNIQYF. The CDR3 DNA reads TGTGCCAGCAGCCCGGCCGACGGGTCCAAAAACATTCAGTACTTC. Complete variable domain (other parts from reference TRBV5-4 and TRBJ2-4): ETGVTQSPTHLIKTRGQQVTLRCSSQSGHNTVSWYQQALGQGPQFIFQYYREEENGRGNFPPRFSGLQFPNYSSELNVNALELDDSALYLCASSPADGSKNIQYFGAGTRLSVL.

The V call is TRBV10-3, the J call TRBJ2-5; 7 bases are a match to TRBD1. V lost 10 bases to trimming and J lost 2 bases; unmatched junction nucleotides: 13. The CDR3 runs 15 residues. Germline-derived CDR1 and CDR2 are ENHRY and SYGVKD. Here the CDR3 DNA reads TGTGCCACCCGGGGTAACCGGGACAGACAAGAGACCCAGTACTTC. This sequence encodes CATRGNRDRQETQYF.

V is TRBV29-1 and J is TRBJ2-5; unclear D gene. The V end lost 4 bases, the J end lost 0 bases, and 15 bases lay between the germline ends. Germline V gives CDR1 SQVTM, CDR2 ANQGSEA. The CDR3 spans 15 residues. CDR3 region: CSVGSASWYQETQYF. The DNA for the CDR3 is TGCAGCGTTGGTTCGGCTAGTTGGTACCAAGAGACCCAGTACTTC.

This clone was counted a single time. V and J are TRBV10-3 and TRBJ2-1; the match to TRBD2 covers 9 bases. V was clipped by 6 bases and J by 10 bases; unmatched bases: 10. The CDR3 runs to 14 residues. Looked up from germline, CDR1 is ENHRY and CDR2 is SYGVKD. The CDR3 sequence is CAISPGTSIWEQFF. CDR3 DNA sequence: TGTGCCATCAGCCCCGGGACTAGCATCTGGGAGCAGTTCTTC.

This clone showed up just once. The rearrangement uses TRBV4-3 and TRBJ1-4; TRBD1 agrees at 11 bases. This CDR3 comprises 14 residues. J gave up 8 bases and V 5 bases, and 4 bases lay outside the gene matches. Germline V gives CDR1 LGHNA, CDR2 YSLEER. The CDR3 reads CASSDRDRGEKLFF. The CDR3 nucleotides are TGCGCCAGCAGCGACCGGGACAGGGGGGAAAAACTGTTTTTT.

This clone turned up a few times. The chain joins TRBV7-3 to TRBJ2-2, with TRBD1 identical over 7 bases. CDR1 is SGHTA and CDR2 is FQGTGA in the germline V gene. CDR3 length equals 15 residues. V gave up 2 bases and J gave up 4 bases; unmatched junction bases: 4. CDR3 sequence (DNA): TGTGCCAGCAGCTTAGGTGCAGGGGGCACCGGGGAGCTGTTTTTT. It specifies CASSLGAGGTGELFF.

The gene calls are TRBV28 and TRBJ1-4, with a tentative D call TRBD1 (6 bases). This CDR3 region has 12 residues. V was shortened by 4 bases and J by 10 bases, with 10 bases between the two germline ends. Germline V gene data show CDR1 as MDHEN and CDR2 as SYDVKM. This CDR3 is CASSYQGRKLFF. CDR3 nucleotides: TGTGCCAGCAGTTATCAGGGGAGAAAACTGTTTTTT.

V gene TRBV6-1 combines with J gene TRBJ1-5; D uncertain. V was trimmed by 0 bases and J by 10 bases, leaving 10 bases between them. Germline V gene data show CDR1 as MNHNS and CDR2 as SASEGT. CDR3 length: 13 amino acids. The chain's CDR3 is CASSEARREPQHF. CDR3 coding DNA: TGTGCCAGCAGTGAAGCGCGGAGGGAACCCCAGCATTTT.

Only one count was recorded for this clone. This chain uses TRBV27 with TRBJ2-3, with D maybe TRBD1 (5 bases). The CDR3 spans 15 residues. Germline assignment: CDR1 MNHEY and CDR2 SMNVEV (reference sequence). The V gene lost 3 bases and the J gene lost 7 bases, with 17 bases spanning the gap. The CDR3 is CASSFRQTLGYTQYF. CDR3 in DNA: TGTGCCAGCAGTTTTCGACAGACCTTGGGCTATACGCAGTATTTT.

The CDR3: CATSSIAGGHYEQFF. CDR3 sequence (DNA): TGTGCCACCAGCAGCATAGCGGGGGGGCACTATGAGCAGTTCTTC. The chain carries TRBV15 and TRBJ2-1; 11 nucleotides match TRBD2. Germline CDR1 LNHNV, CDR2 YYDKDF (reference sequence). V was pared by 3 bases and J by 8 bases, with 6 bases of the junction left unmatched. This CDR3 comprises 15 residues.

The chain combines TRBV4-1 with TRBJ2-2, with D hard to call. Trimming removed 2 bases from V and 7 bases from J, with 5 bases in between. Germline V gene data show CDR1 as MGHRA and CDR2 as YSYEKL. This CDR3 contains 12 residues. CDR3 region: CASSQLYGELFF. DNA for the CDR3: TGCGCCAGCAGCCAACTTTACGGGGAGCTGTTTTTT.

This chain links TRBV7-2 with TRBJ2-5; a possible D gene is TRBD2 (6 bases). The end of the DNA aligns better with TRBJ2-7, so the J call may be wrong. The V gene's germline CDR1 is SGHTA and CDR2 FQGNSA. CDR3 length: 14 residues. In DNA, the CDR3 is TGTGCCAGCAGCTTAGGTCGGGGGTCCTACGAGCAGTACTTC. Translation: CASSLGRGSYEQYF.

For this clone: The junction does not match germline at one end; this may be a read error. J is TRBJ1-5 and V is TRBV7-9, with a weak D call TRBD1 (6 bases). The CDR3 consists of 12 residues. The germline gives CDR1 SEHNR, CDR2 FQNEAQ (reference sequence). CDR3 residues: CSSATGDQPQHF. CDR3 DNA: TGTTCCAGCGCGACAGGCGATCAGCCCCAGCATTTT.

V and J are TRBV19 and TRBJ2-1, with TRBD2 matching 10 bases. Trimming took 5 bases from V and 10 from J; bases not matched to a gene: 5. Germline-derived CDR1 and CDR2 are LNHDA and SQIVND (reference sequence). There are 13 residues in the CDR3. This chain's CDR3 is CASSFRLAGEQFF. The CDR3 DNA sequence: TGTGCCAGTAGTTTCAGACTAGCGGGCGAGCAGTTCTTC. Using reference TRBV19 and TRBJ2-1 for the parts outside the CDR3, the full variable domain is DGGITQSPKYLFRKEGQNVTLSCEQNLNHDAMYWYRQDPGQGLRLIYYSQIVNDFQKGDIAEGYSVSREKKESFPLTVTSAQKNPTAFYLCASSFRLAGEQFFGPGTRLTVL.

Regarding this clone: Other DNA sequences in the sample encode the same CDR3. This chain links TRBV29-1 with TRBJ2-7, with D perhaps TRBD2 (5 bases). Germline loops: CDR1 SQVTM, CDR2 ANQGSEA. V was cut by 0 bases and J by 2 bases, with 11 bases left in between. CDR3 length: 14 residues. Here the CDR3 reads CSVEDREETYEQYF. The CDR3 DNA reads TGCAGCGTTGAAGATCGGGAAGAGACCTACGAGCAGTACTTC.

Regarding this clone: An end of the junction differs from the germline gene, which may be a read error. The chain recombines TRBV13 with TRBJ2-7, with TRBD1 as a possible D gene (5 bases). Germline V CDR1 and CDR2: PRHDT, FYEKMQ (reference sequence). This CDR3 has 13 amino acids. CDR3 coding DNA: TGCGCCAGCAGCTTAGACAGAAGCTACAAGCAGTACTTC. Translated: CASSLDRSYKQYF.

CDR3 in amino acids: CASSLDWYGTASYEQYF. CDR3 DNA sequence: TGTGCCAGCAGCTTAGATTGGTACGGAACAGCCTCCTACGAGCAGTACTTC. The chain couples TRBV11-2 to TRBJ2-7; D gene uncertain. The V end lost 0 bases, the J end lost 0 bases, and 15 bases lay between the germline ends. This CDR3 is built from 17 residues. CDR1 SGHAT and CDR2 FQNNGV come from the germline V gene.